These 26 T cell receptor beta chains were sequenced from one sample in a study of shared clonotypes between healthy human individuals. Sequenced by immunoSEQ multiplex PCR; TCRdb stores in-frame clones only, minus some. The repertoire holds a few million clones, with 85% to 95% as singletons. Sequenced input: naive CD4+ T cells from PBMCs. The subset was: CD45RA+ positively selected. Receptor source: a man aged 18 to 29 in good health. Some clones in this sample may be carry-over from other donors' samples.

This sequence joins TRBV18 and TRBJ1-3, with 7 bases lining up with TRBD1. This CDR3 region has 16 residues. Looked up from germline, CDR1 is KGHSH and CDR2 is LQKENI. V shed 4 bases, J shed 0 bases, and the junction held 6 bases outside the gene matches. The CDR3 nucleotides read TGTGCCAGCTCACTCCCGACAGGGAGCTCTGGAAACACCATATATTTT. It codes for CASSLPTGSSGNTIYF.

The chain recombines TRBV18 with TRBJ2-1; a possible D gene is TRBD1 (5 bases). The CDR3 covers 15 residues. Trimming removed 5 bases at V and 4 bases at J, with 15 bases between. The germline V gene encodes CDR1 KGHSH and CDR2 LQKENI. The CDR3 sequence: CASSGQAGSYNEQFF. The CDR3 nucleotides are TGTGCCAGCTCAGGGCAGGCAGGGTCGTACAATGAGCAGTTCTTC. The entire variable domain, with the rest obtained from reference TRBV18 and TRBJ2-1, is as follows: NAGVMQNPRHLVRRRGQEARLRCSPMKGHSHVYWYRQLPEEGLKFMVYLQKENIIDESGMPKERFSAEFPKEGPSILRIQQVVRGDSAAYFCASSGQAGSYNEQFFGPGTRLTVL.

This clone was counted a single time. The chain recombines TRBV20-1 with TRBJ2-7; TRBD1 agrees at 10 bases. The CDR3 is made up of 11 amino acids. Germline-derived CDR1 and CDR2 are DFQATT and SNEGSKA (reference sequence). Trimming cost V 5 bases and J 13 bases; bases outside gene matches: 8. The CDR3 spells CSAQRDRGAYF. The CDR3 nucleotides read TGCAGTGCTCAGAGGGACAGGGGTGCTTACTTC.

This clone has just one count. The V and J genes are TRBV9 and TRBJ1-2; D is unclear. V lost 4 bases and J lost 0, with 10 bases in between. CDR1 SGDLS and CDR2 YYNGEE come from the germline V gene. This CDR3 is built from 14 residues. The chain's CDR3 is CASSSRAANYGYTF. CDR3 nucleotide sequence: TGTGCCAGCAGCTCGAGGGCAGCTAACTATGGCTACACCTTC.

The chain combines TRBV18 with TRBJ2-7, with D hard to call. CDR3 length: 13 amino acids. The V and J ends lost 2 bases and 7 bases respectively, with 12 bases between them. Germline V CDR1 and CDR2: KGHSH, LQKENI. The CDR3 spells CASSPSLATEQYF. The CDR3 DNA reads as TGTGCCAGCTCACCAAGTCTCGCTACGGAGCAGTACTTC.

The chain employs TRBV18 and TRBJ1-1; maybe TRBD1 (5 bases). This CDR3 region has 16 residues. Germline lookup yields CDR1 KGHSH and CDR2 LQKENI. The germline V and J ends were trimmed by 6 bases and 2 bases, with 19 bases remaining between them. The CDR3 region has the DNA TGTGCCAGCTCGCAAAACCCGGGACCGATAAACACTGAAGCTTTCTTT. Protein product: CASSQNPGPINTEAFF.

The V and J genes are TRBV19 and TRBJ2-2; unclear D gene. Germline CDR1 and CDR2: LNHDA and SQIVND (reference sequence). Trimming removed 1 base from V and 7 bases from J, with 10 bases in between. This CDR3 contains 14 residues. This chain's CDR3 is CASSIVGGDGELFF. The CDR3 bases are TGTGCCAGTAGTATAGTGGGCGGCGACGGGGAGCTGTTTTTT.

The chain couples TRBV27 to TRBJ1-4, with unresolved D. From germline, CDR1 is MNHEY and CDR2 SMNVEV (reference sequence). The CDR3 totals 14 residues. V was clipped by 4 bases and J by 7 bases, with 13 bases between them. CDR3 sequence (DNA): TGTGCCAGCAGTTGGTGGGGTTCACCTGAAAAACTGTTTTTT. Translated: CASSWWGSPEKLFF.

This clone was counted once. The V call is TRBV18, the J call TRBJ2-5; D remains ambiguous. Germline CDR1 KGHSH, CDR2 LQKENI. The CDR3 is 15 residues long. V was shortened by 3 bases and J by 5 bases, with 16 bases between the two germline ends. The CDR3, as DNA: TGTGCCAGCTCACCTTCTTGGGCCCCAGAGGAGACCCAGTACTTC. Protein product: CASSPSWAPEETQYF.

V gene TRBV27 combines with J gene TRBJ2-1; 12 bases fit TRBD1. J gave up 8 bases and V 7 bases, and 12 bases lay outside the gene matches. This CDR3 has 16 amino acids. In germline, CDR1 is MNHEY, CDR2 SMNVEV (reference sequence). DNA of the CDR3: TGTGCCAGCACCTTCTCGCGGGACAGGGGGCCATATGAGCAGTTCTTC. Residues: CASTFSRDRGPYEQFF.

V and J are TRBV10-3 and TRBJ1-5; TRBD1 is a possible D gene (5 bases). V lost 8 bases, J lost 1 base, and 9 bases lay in between. Per the germline V gene, CDR1 is ENHRY and CDR2 is SYGVKD. CDR3 length: 13 residues. The CDR3 DNA is TGTGCCATCGGGACGACAAGCAATCAGCCCCAGCATTTT. This encodes CAIGTTSNQPQHF.

Concerning this clone itself: Other DNA variants within this sample encode the same CDR3. The chain uses TRBV5-1 and TRBJ1-1; D gene uncertain. The V gene lost 5 bases and the J gene lost 0 bases, with 8 bases spanning the gap. CDR3 length: 13 amino acids. CDR1 SGHRS and CDR2 YFSETQ come from the germline V gene. This CDR3 is CASSLQLNTEAFF. CDR3 nucleotides: TGCGCCAGCAGTCTACAGTTGAACACTGAAGCTTTCTTT.

The chain couples TRBV27 to TRBJ2-1; no definite D call. The V and J ends lost 5 bases and 6 bases respectively, with 26 bases between them. Germline CDR1 and CDR2: MNHEY and SMNVEV (reference sequence). There are 18 residues in the CDR3. The CDR3 is CASSQEQILGINSNEQFF. CDR3 DNA sequence: TGTGCCAGCAGTCAAGAGCAGATACTGGGGATAAACAGCAATGAGCAGTTCTTC.

The genes are TRBV27 and TRBJ2-1; D possibly corresponds to TRBD2 (5 bases). This CDR3 has 13 amino acids. V lost 6 bases and J lost 7, with 13 bases in between. The V gene's germline CDR1 is MNHEY and CDR2 SMNVEV (reference sequence). CDR3 region: CASSPRVGNEQFF. The DNA of the CDR3 is TGTGCCAGCAGCCCGCGGGTCGGGAATGAGCAGTTCTTC.

The chain links TRBV7-2 to TRBJ1-5, with unresolved D. This CDR3 has 15 residues. Looked up from germline, CDR1 is SGHTA and CDR2 is FQGNSA. Deletions cut 5 bases from V and 1 base from J, with 12 bases between. The CDR3 nucleotides are TGTGCCAGCAGCCGGGTCCACCGAAGCAATCAGCCCCAGCATTTT. Protein: CASSRVHRSNQPQHF.

In this sample, this clone turned up once. CDR3: CAWRPGTGPRQETQYF. In DNA form, the CDR3 reads TGTGCCTGGAGGCCAGGGACAGGCCCCCGCCAAGAGACCCAGTACTTC. The chain couples TRBV30 to TRBJ2-5; TRBD1 matches 8 bases. V dropped 3 bases and J dropped 1; count of bases not matched to a gene: 10. CDR1 is GTSNPN, CDR2 SVGIG, per germline (reference sequence). The CDR3 runs to 16 residues.

A remark on this clone: Relative to the germline gene, one junction end is altered; a read error may explain this. The chain joins TRBV5-6 to TRBJ2-7; 8 positions agree with TRBD2. There are 12 residues in the CDR3. Looked up from germline, CDR1 is SGHDT and CDR2 is YYEEEE. CDR3 nucleotides: TGTGCCAGCAGCCCGGGACTAGGAGTCGGTTGGTTC. Residues: CASSPGLGVGWF.

This clone has a single count. The chain combines TRBV5-1 with TRBJ1-2, with a tentative D call TRBD1 (5 bases). The ends were cut back, 3 bases at V and 4 bases at J, with 16 bases in the middle. Germline V gene data show CDR1 as SGHRS and CDR2 as YFSETQ. The CDR3 is made up of 15 amino acids. In DNA, the CDR3 is TGCGCCAGCAGCTCCTCGGGCCAGGGTGGCTATGGCTACACCTTC. Residues: CASSSSGQGGYGYTF.

On this clone itself: Additional DNA sequences in this sample encode the identical CDR3. This sequence joins TRBV5-1 and TRBJ2-5, with 8 bases that match TRBD1. This CDR3 comprises 15 residues. V lost 3 bases to trimming and J lost 5 bases; unmatched junction nucleotides: 9. Looked up from germline, CDR1 is SGHRS and CDR2 is YFSETQ. Here the CDR3 reads CASSSGQGWGETQYF. The CDR3 region has the DNA TGCGCCAGCAGCTCAGGACAGGGCTGGGGGGAGACCCAGTACTTC.

A few counts support this clone. The chain is built from TRBV21-1 and TRBJ1-5; no check of the table's D call, TRBD1, against the DNA was made. TRBV21-1 is annotated as a pseudogene. The CDR3 totals 14 residues. The CDR3: CASWDRVSNQPQHF. CDR3 sequence (DNA): TGTGCCAGCTGGGACAGGGTGAGCAATCAGCCCCAGCATTTT.

This chain joins TRBV6-5 and TRBJ2-5; 12 bases are a match to TRBD1. V shed 5 bases and J 6 bases; nucleotides not matched to a gene: 7. This CDR3 has 15 residues. Per the germline V gene, CDR1 is MNHEY and CDR2 is SVGAGI. CDR3 DNA: TGTGCCAGCAGTCCCGGGGACAGGGGGCAAAAGACCCAGTACTTC. Translating it yields CASSPGDRGQKTQYF.

Details on this clone: One end of the junction does not line up with germline, which may come from a read error. CDR3 bases: TGTGCCAGCAGCTTGAGAGGGAGAGGGCCCAATAACATTCAGTACTTC. This codes for CASSLRGRGPNNIQYF. The chain combines TRBV5-4 with TRBJ2-4, with a tentative D call TRBD2 (5 bases). Germline CDR1 SGHNT, CDR2 YYREEE (reference sequence). The length of the CDR3 is 16 residues.

The rearrangement joins TRBV28 to TRBJ1-2; 9 nucleotides agree with TRBD1. CDR1 and CDR2 from the germline V gene are MDHEN and SYDVKM. V shed 7 bases, J shed 3 bases, and the junction held 6 bases outside the gene matches. CDR3 length equals 14 residues. CDR3 sequence: CASTRQGGHYGYTF. CDR3 DNA sequence: TGTGCCAGCACCCGACAGGGGGGGCACTATGGCTACACCTTC.

This clone was seen just once. This chain uses TRBV5-1 with TRBJ2-3; the match to TRBD2 covers 12 bases. This CDR3 is built from 16 residues. The germline CDR1 and CDR2 sequences are SGHRS and YFSETQ. V trimming: 4 bases; J trimming: 2 bases; junction bases outside the gene matches: 5. This CDR3 is CASSPGTSGHTDTQYF. The CDR3 DNA sequence: TGCGCCAGCAGCCCAGGGACTAGCGGGCACACAGATACGCAGTATTTT.

The chain combines TRBV5-1 with TRBJ2-2, with TRBD2 as a possible D gene (6 bases). This CDR3 comprises 16 residues. V lost 1 base to trimming and J lost 3 bases, with 13 bases between them. Germline CDR1 and CDR2: SGHRS and YFSETQ. Here the CDR3 DNA reads TGCGCCAGCAGCTTGAGTAGGGGAGGTGACACCGGGGAGCTGTTTTTT. As protein: CASSLSRGGDTGELFF.

A remark on this clone: This CDR3 is also generated by other DNA sequences in the sample. The CDR3 nucleotides are TGTGCCAGCAGGGGTCCTAATGAAAAACTGTTTTTT. Amino acid sequence: CASRGPNEKLFF. This chain joins TRBV28 and TRBJ1-4; D remains unclear. Deletions cut 6 bases from V and 3 bases from J, with 5 bases between. Looked up from germline, CDR1 is MDHEN and CDR2 is SYDVKM. This CDR3 contains 12 residues. Variable domain in full (rest from reference TRBV28 and TRBJ1-4): DVKVTQSSRYLVKRTGEKVFLECVQDMDHENMFWYRQDPGLGLRLIYFSYDVKMKEKGDIPEGYSVSREKKERFSLILESASTNQTSMYLCASRGPNEKLFFGSGTQLSVL.